The 17 T cell receptor beta chains below were found in one sample sequenced in a study of cytomegalovirus exposure and HLA in healthy donors. Primers for the PCR totalled 60 Vbeta and 13 Jbeta. The data were produced by immunoSEQ multiplex PCR, yet TCRdb's version contains in-frame clones alone and is incomplete. Here the sample spans 100,000 to 150,000 clones, under 80% being singletons. The specimen sequenced was PBMCs. Receptor source: a man between 40 and 49 years old in good health and CMV-seropositive.

V and J are TRBV6-1 and TRBJ1-1, with D hard to call. Germline V gene lookup returns CDR1 MNHNS and CDR2 SASEGT. The CDR3 loop spans 14 amino acids. Deletions cut 7 bases from V and 7 bases from J, with 19 bases between. CDR3 sequence reads: CASTGSQRRGEAFF. The CDR3 DNA is TGTGCCAGCACCGGATCCCAGCGACGGGGTGAAGCTTTCTTT.

This chain joins TRBV30 and TRBJ1-2; possible D gene TRBD1, 6 bases. CDR1 and CDR2 (germline): GTSNPN, SVGIG (reference sequence). The CDR3 has 12 residues. CDR3 region: CAVKDRAYGYTF. The CDR3, as DNA: TGTGCAGTAAAGGACAGAGCGTATGGCTACACCTTC.

A few counts support this clone. The sample has other DNA sequences that encode this CDR3 too. V is TRBV19 and J is TRBJ2-2; D remains unclear. The CDR3 covers 13 residues. V lost 4 bases and J 1 base, leaving 4 bases between the germline ends. Germline V gene sequence: CDR1 LNHDA, CDR2 SQIVND (reference sequence). The CDR3 protein is CASSTVNTGELFF. The CDR3 bases are TGTGCCAGTAGTACTGTGAACACCGGGGAGCTGTTTTTT.

This clone has a handful of counts. The chain employs TRBV11-2 and TRBJ1-1, with TRBD1 matching over 8 bases. Germline assignment: CDR1 SGHAT and CDR2 FQNNGV. The CDR3 totals 16 residues. Germline trimming cut 4 bases from V and 4 bases from J; bases unmatched to any gene: 11. The CDR3 loop is CASSSRTQGGFTEAFF. In DNA, the CDR3 is TGTGCCAGCAGCTCAAGAACACAGGGGGGATTCACTGAAGCTTTCTTT.

The chain couples TRBV6-1 to TRBJ2-3; the D is unclear. Trimming pared 1 base from V and 3 bases from J, leaving 8 bases between. CDR1 is MNHNS and CDR2 is SASEGT in the germline V gene. The CDR3 contains 14 residues. CDR3 sequence: CASSEVSLTDTQYF. The CDR3 nucleotides read TGTGCCAGCAGTGAAGTTAGTTTAACAGATACGCAGTATTTT.

The chain joins TRBV4-2 to TRBJ2-1; 14 bases agree with TRBD2. The CDR3 has 18 residues. Trimming took 2 bases from V and 4 from J; bases not matched to a gene: 7. Per germline, CDR1 LGHNA and CDR2 YNFKEQ. The CDR3 DNA sequence: TGTGCCAGCAGCCAACTTGGGACTAGCGGGAGTCAGTACAATGAGCAGTTCTTC. As protein: CASSQLGTSGSQYNEQFF.

V is TRBV4-1 and J is TRBJ2-4; TRBD1 matches 8 bases. Trimming took 5 bases from V and 7 from J; bases not matched to a gene: 10. The CDR3 has 15 amino acids. Germline V CDR1 and CDR2: MGHRA, YSYEKL. The CDR3 nucleotides read TGCGCCAGCAGCACCAGACCACAGGGGGTGAACATTCAGTACTTC. Protein: CASSTRPQGVNIQYF.

The chain is built from TRBV7-9 and TRBJ2-7; D perhaps matches TRBD2 (6 bases). Trimming stripped 1 base from V and 6 bases from J, with 13 bases between. This CDR3 comprises 14 residues. Germline CDR1 and CDR2: SEHNR and FQNEAQ (reference sequence). The CDR3 coding sequence is TGTGCCAGCAGCTTAGGAGGTGTGGGGGGCGAGCAGTACTTC. Translated: CASSLGGVGGEQYF.

The rearrangement uses TRBV27 and TRBJ2-1; no reliable D call. Between the trimmed V and J ends, which lost 5 bases and 7 bases, there was a span of 15 bases. This CDR3 region has 14 residues. CDR1 and CDR2 from the germline V gene are MNHEY and SMNVEV (reference sequence). CDR3 sequence reads: CASSPRRRENEQFF. As DNA, the CDR3 is TGTGCCAGCAGTCCCCGAAGGAGAGAGAATGAGCAGTTCTTC.

As concerns this clone: This likely reflects a read error, since a far larger clone is one base away. J is TRBJ2-1 and V is TRBV29-1, with 9 bases that match TRBD2. The V and J ends lost 1 base and 2 bases, in that order; junction bases with no gene match: 12. The CDR3 has 18 amino acids. Germline V gene data show CDR1 as SQVTM and CDR2 as ANQGSEA. The CDR3 region has the DNA TGCAGCGTTGAAGGTGAAATGGCGGGAGGGAGCGCCTACAATGAGCAGTTCTTC. As protein: CSVEGEMAGGSAYNEQFF.

The chain recombines TRBV5-1 with TRBJ2-5; 15 nucleotides agree with TRBD2. The length of the CDR3 is 16 residues. Germline CDR1 and CDR2: SGHRS and YFSETQ. The V gene end was trimmed by 0 bases and the J gene end by 5 bases; junction bases not matched to a gene: 2. In nucleotides, the CDR3 is TGCGCCAGCAGCTTGGCCGGGACTAGCGGGGGGGAGACCCAGTACTTC. Amino acids: CASSLAGTSGGETQYF.

This clone occurred a few times. The V gene is TRBV5-1, the J gene TRBJ1-4; 10 bases are a match to TRBD1. The germline V gene encodes CDR1 SGHRS and CDR2 YFSETQ. CDR3 size: 14 residues. Germline trimming cut 2 bases from V and 7 bases from J; bases unmatched to any gene: 2. The CDR3 nucleotides read TGCGCCAGCAGCTTAGGGACAGGGGTTGAAAAACTGTTTTTT. As protein: CASSLGTGVEKLFF.

This chain links TRBV9 with TRBJ1-3; a weak D match, TRBD1 (5 bases). The V gene lost 2 bases and the J gene lost 0 bases, with 15 bases spanning the gap. CDR1 and CDR2 from the germline V gene are SGDLS and YYNGEE. This CDR3 has 17 amino acids. DNA for the CDR3: TGTGCCAGCAGCGTCCGAGGCGACAGTTTCTCTGGAAACACCATATATTTT. This codes for CASSVRGDSFSGNTIYF.

This chain links TRBV10-3 with TRBJ1-5, with D maybe TRBD1 (6 bases). The CDR3 length is 15 residues. The germline V gene encodes CDR1 ENHRY and CDR2 SYGVKD. V lost 7 bases and J 4 bases, leaving 17 bases between the germline ends. The CDR3 loop reads CAITKDRRPNQPQHF. DNA of the CDR3: TGTGCCATCACTAAGGACAGACGGCCTAATCAGCCCCAGCATTTT.

This CDR3 reads CASSVAGAGYEQYF. The CDR3 coding sequence is TGTGCCAGCAGTGTAGCGGGAGCGGGTTACGAGCAGTACTTC. V and J are TRBV28 and TRBJ2-7, with 9 bases aligning to TRBD2. V trimming: 5 bases; J trimming: 4 bases; junction bases outside the gene matches: 6. Per germline, CDR1 MDHEN and CDR2 SYDVKM. The CDR3 spans 14 residues. Supplemented by reference TRBV28 and TRBJ2-7, the full variable domain reads DVKVTQSSRYLVKRTGEKVFLECVQDMDHENMFWYRQDPGLGLRLIYFSYDVKMKEKGDIPEGYSVSREKKERFSLILESASTNQTSMYLCASSVAGAGYEQYFGPGTRLTVT.

The chain carries TRBV10-3 and TRBJ2-3; D is perhaps TRBD2 (6 bases). Germline CDR1 and CDR2: ENHRY and SYGVKD. V was pared by 7 bases and J by 0 bases, with 14 bases between. The CDR3 totals 15 residues. The CDR3 protein is CAIKKSGSSTDTQYF. The CDR3 coding sequence is TGTGCCATCAAGAAGAGCGGGTCTAGCACAGATACGCAGTATTTT.

The J gene is TRBJ1-1, the V gene TRBV6-6; no clear D. The germline V gene encodes CDR1 MNHNY and CDR2 SVGAGI (reference sequence). The germline V and J ends were trimmed by 7 bases and 5 bases, with 14 bases remaining between them. The CDR3 is made up of 13 amino acids. CDR3 residues: CASKVGSRTEAFF. Here the CDR3 DNA reads TGTGCCAGCAAGGTTGGGAGTCGGACTGAAGCTTTCTTT.